A selection of T cell receptor beta chains follows, all from one sample in a study of T cell repertoires in cytomegalovirus infection. MiXCR, applied by TCRdb to the reads, yields one record per CDR3 protein. This table holds hundreds of thousands of distinct CDR3 sequences, roughly 18% found once. What was sequenced was PBMCs. Receptors were obtained from a human donor in good health (CMV status not recorded). Some clones in this sample may be carry-over from other donors' samples. Both conserved end residues are part of each CDR3. D genes are given only for firm matches. Not every row has a clone size; where given, it reads once, few, many or a size class.

cdr3_aa cdr3_nt v_call clone_size d_call j_call
CASSLDRNRNTEAFF TGTGCCAGCAGCTTAGACCGGAACAGGAACACTGAAGCTTTCTTT TRBV11-2 few NA TRBJ1-1
CASSILAGGIYGYNEQFF TGTGCCAGCAGTATACTAGCGGGGGGGATTTACGGCTACAATGAGCAGTTCTTC TRBV12-3/TRBV12-4 few TRBD2 TRBJ2-1
CSATFPGTSADNEQFF TGCAGTGCTACCTTCCCCGGGACTAGCGCAGACAATGAGCAGTTCTTC TRBV20-1 NA TRBD2 TRBJ2-1
CASSLTVYEQFF TGTGCCAGCAGTTTAACCGTATATGAGCAGTTCTTC TRBV12-3/TRBV12-4 NA NA TRBJ2-1
CASSTTGHYEQYF TGTGCCAGCAGCACGACAGGGCACTACGAGCAGTACTTC TRBV11-2 many TRBD1 TRBJ2-7
CSAPRTARKRETQYF TGCAGTGCGCCGAGGACAGCAAGAAAACGAGAGACCCAGTACTTC TRBV20-1 once NA TRBJ2-5
CASSYSGTGAVQYF TGTGCCAGCAGTTACTCCGGGACAGGGGCCGTCCAGTACTTC TRBV6-2/TRBV6-3 few TRBD1 TRBJ2-5
CASSQPRRGNGELFF TGTGCCAGCAGCCAACCCCGGAGGGGTAACGGGGAGCTGTTTTTT TRBV7-9 NA NA TRBJ2-2
CASSLGTAHYEQYF TGTGCCAGCAGCCTAGGGACGGCCCACTACGAGCAGTACTTC TRBV7-8 many NA TRBJ2-7
CASSLGDLAGELFF TGTGCCAGCAGTTTAGGCGATCTGGCCGGGGAGCTGTTTTTT TRBV12-3/TRBV12-4 few NA TRBJ2-2
CAISEFIGTSYEQYF TGTGCCATCAGTGAGTTTATTGGGACCTCCTACGAGCAGTACTTC TRBV10-3 NA NA TRBJ2-7
CAIRLTGSSYNEQFF TGTGCCATCAGGCTTACAGGCAGCTCCTACAATGAGCAGTTCTTC TRBV10-3 many NA TRBJ2-1
CASSQRGPALYGYTF TGTGCCAGCAGCCAACGGGGACCTGCCCTCTATGGCTACACCTTC TRBV7-2 many NA TRBJ1-2
CASSPTGHLNTEAFF TGTGCCAGCAGTCCCACGGGGCACCTAAACACTGAAGCTTTCTTT TRBV6-1 NA NA TRBJ1-1
CASSYVTGTVGYGYTF TGTGCCAGCAGCTACGTAACCGGGACAGTAGGATATGGCTACACCTTC TRBV7-8 few TRBD1 TRBJ1-2
CASSRVYNEQFF TGTGCCAGCAGCCGCGTATACAATGAGCAGTTCTTC TRBV6-2/TRBV6-3 many NA TRBJ2-1
CSADGDSGNTIYF TGCAGCGCAGACGGAGACTCTGGAAACACCATATATTTT TRBV29-1 NA NA TRBJ1-3
CASSLNTGNHQPQHF TGTGCCAGCAGCCTAAATACGGGGAACCATCAGCCCCAGCATTTT TRBV3-1 few NA TRBJ1-5
CASSWGQFNYGYTF TGTGCCAGCAGCTGGGGACAGTTTAACTATGGCTACACCTTC TRBV5-4 NA TRBD1 TRBJ1-2
CASSFLQTYQETQYF TGTGCCAGCAGTTTCTTGCAGACGTACCAAGAGACCCAGTACTTC TRBV28 NA NA TRBJ2-5
CASSLFRGSGDEQFF TGCGCCAGCAGCTTGTTCCGCGGGAGTGGCGATGAGCAGTTCTTC TRBV5-1 NA TRBD2 TRBJ2-1